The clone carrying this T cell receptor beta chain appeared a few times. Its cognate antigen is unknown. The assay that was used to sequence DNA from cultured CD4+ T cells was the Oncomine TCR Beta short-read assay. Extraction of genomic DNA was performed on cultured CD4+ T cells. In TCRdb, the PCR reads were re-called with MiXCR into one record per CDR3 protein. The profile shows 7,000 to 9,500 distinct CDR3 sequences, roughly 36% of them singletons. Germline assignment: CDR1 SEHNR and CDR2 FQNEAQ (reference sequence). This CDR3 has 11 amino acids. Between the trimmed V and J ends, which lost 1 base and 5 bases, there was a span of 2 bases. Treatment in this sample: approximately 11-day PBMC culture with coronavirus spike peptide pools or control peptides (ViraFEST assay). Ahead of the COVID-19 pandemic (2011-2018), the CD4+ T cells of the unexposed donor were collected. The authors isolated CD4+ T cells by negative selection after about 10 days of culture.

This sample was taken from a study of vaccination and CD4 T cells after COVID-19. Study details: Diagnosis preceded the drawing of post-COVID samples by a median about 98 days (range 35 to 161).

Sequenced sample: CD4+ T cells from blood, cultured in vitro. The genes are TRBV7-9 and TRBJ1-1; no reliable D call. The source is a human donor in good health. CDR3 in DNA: TGTGCCAGCAGCTTAGTGACTGAAGCTTTCTTT. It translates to CASSLVTEAFF.